This is a list of T cell receptor beta chains from one sample in a study of T cell responses to AZD1222 COVID-19 vaccine. The protocol was immunoSEQ multiplex PCR, while the TCRdb copy is restricted to in-frame clones and leaves out a portion. The sample records about 220,000 clones, under 95% being singletons. The input for sequencing was peripheral blood, taken on day 0 of MenACWY control vaccination. Receptor source: an adult in good health. The CDR3 runs from the conserved cysteine through the conserved F or W. A D gene is named only where the DNA matches it firmly. Only some rows state a clone size, as once, few, many or a class for expanded clones.

D gene: TRBD2; clone size: NA; V gene: TRBV3-1/TRBV3-2; J gene: TRBJ2-1; CDR3 DNA: TGTGCCAGCAGCCCCGGAGCGGGGGGGCCGTACAATGAGCAGTTCTTC; CDR3 protein: CASSPGAGGPYNEQFF
D gene: NA; clone size: NA; V gene: TRBV2; J gene: TRBJ2-3; CDR3 DNA: TGTGCCAGCAGTTTACAGGGGGGGAGCACAGATACGCAGTATTTT; CDR3 protein: CASSLQGGSTDTQYF
D gene: NA; clone size: NA; V gene: TRBV5-6; J gene: TRBJ2-5; CDR3 DNA: TGTGCCAGCAGCTTGCTAGGGCAAGAGACCCAGTACTTC; CDR3 protein: CASSLLGQETQYF
D gene: NA; clone size: once; V gene: TRBV6-2/TRBV6-3; J gene: TRBJ1-2; CDR3 DNA: TGTGCCAGCAGCTCCGACGGAAGCTATGGCTACACCTTC; CDR3 protein: CASSSDGSYGYTF
D gene: TRBD1; clone size: NA; V gene: TRBV7-9; J gene: TRBJ1-2; CDR3 DNA: TGTGCCAGCAGCCGCCCGGACAGGGTAGGGAATGGCTACACCTTC; CDR3 protein: CASSRPDRVGNGYTF
D gene: NA; clone size: NA; V gene: TRBV29-1; J gene: TRBJ2-2; CDR3 DNA: TGCAGCGTGAACCGGGACTCTACTCCTACCGGGGAGCTGTTTTTT; CDR3 protein: CSVNRDSTPTGELFF
D gene: TRBD1; clone size: NA; V gene: TRBV15; J gene: TRBJ2-7; CDR3 DNA: TGTGCCACCAGCAGAGGACAGGGGAGGTCCTACGAGCAGTACTTC; CDR3 protein: CATSRGQGRSYEQYF
D gene: TRBD2; clone size: NA; V gene: TRBV2; J gene: TRBJ2-3; CDR3 DNA: TGTGCCAGCAGGACTTCGGGGGGGCCGGGCACAGATACGCAGTATTTT; CDR3 protein: CASRTSGGPGTDTQYF
D gene: NA; clone size: NA; V gene: TRBV5-4; J gene: TRBJ1-1; CDR3 DNA: TGTGCCAGCAGCCGGGGGAACACTGAAGCTTTCTTT; CDR3 protein: CASSRGNTEAFF
D gene: NA; clone size: NA; V gene: TRBV3-1/TRBV3-2; J gene: TRBJ1-2; CDR3 DNA: TGTGCCAGCAGCCAAGGGAGAGGTGGCTACACCTTC; CDR3 protein: CASSQGRGGYTF
D gene: TRBD2; clone size: once; V gene: TRBV6-6; J gene: TRBJ2-7; CDR3 DNA: TGTGCCAGCAGTTACGATTCCTCGGGAGGCTACGAGCAGTACTTC; CDR3 protein: CASSYDSSGGYEQYF
D gene: TRBD2; clone size: NA; V gene: TRBV6-6; J gene: TRBJ2-1; CDR3 DNA: TGTGCCAGCAGTTCCGGGACTATTACCTACAATGAGCAGTTCTTC; CDR3 protein: CASSSGTITYNEQFF
D gene: NA; clone size: NA; V gene: TRBV28; J gene: TRBJ1-4; CDR3 DNA: TGTGCCAGCAGAACCCATGGGGTGGCTAATGAAAAACTGTTTTTT; CDR3 protein: CASRTHGVANEKLFF
D gene: NA; clone size: NA; V gene: TRBV7-2; J gene: TRBJ1-1; CDR3 DNA: TGTGCCAGCAGCTCTTGGTCGATTGGGGCTTTCTTT; CDR3 protein: CASSSWSIGAFF
D gene: NA; clone size: NA; V gene: TRBV28; J gene: TRBJ1-2; CDR3 DNA: TGTGCCAGCACCCCAGCCATTTTGAACTATGGCTACACCTTC; CDR3 protein: CASTPAILNYGYTF
D gene: NA; clone size: NA; V gene: TRBV18; J gene: TRBJ2-5; CDR3 DNA: TGTGCCAGCTCACCAGGAGGGAGAGAGACCCAGTACTTC; CDR3 protein: CASSPGGRETQYF
D gene: TRBD1; clone size: NA; V gene: TRBV7-9; J gene: TRBJ1-5; CDR3 DNA: TGTGCCAGCAGCTCCGGGACAGGGGGTGTTCAGCCCCAGCATTTT; CDR3 protein: CASSSGTGGVQPQHF
D gene: TRBD1; clone size: NA; V gene: TRBV19; J gene: TRBJ1-1; CDR3 DNA: TGTGCCAGCCTGACAGGGGTGAACACTGAAGCTTTCTTT; CDR3 protein: CASLTGVNTEAFF
D gene: NA; clone size: NA; V gene: TRBV28; J gene: TRBJ1-6; CDR3 DNA: TGTGCCAGTGGTGTCAGGGCATATAATTCACCCCTCCACTTT; CDR3 protein: CASGVRAYNSPLHF
D gene: NA; clone size: NA; V gene: TRBV19; J gene: TRBJ2-2; CDR3 DNA: TGTGCCAGTAGTATGACAGGACGGCGGGTCACCGGGGAGCTGTTTTTT; CDR3 protein: CASSMTGRRVTGELFF
D gene: NA; clone size: NA; V gene: TRBV2; J gene: TRBJ2-7; CDR3 DNA: TGTGCCAGCAGCCGGGAGTGGGCCTACGAGCAGTACTTC; CDR3 protein: CASSREWAYEQYF
D gene: NA; clone size: NA; V gene: TRBV13; J gene: TRBJ2-3; CDR3 DNA: TGTGCCAGCAGCTTAGGAGTGGCTAGCCGGTCCACAGATACGCAGTATTTT; CDR3 protein: CASSLGVASRSTDTQYF
D gene: NA; clone size: NA; V gene: TRBV5-8; J gene: TRBJ2-1; CDR3 DNA: TGTGCCAGCAGCTTGGATCAGAGCTCCTACAATGAGCAGTTCTTC; CDR3 protein: CASSLDQSSYNEQFF
D gene: TRBD1; clone size: NA; V gene: TRBV7-9; J gene: TRBJ1-1; CDR3 DNA: TGTGCCAGCAGTTACAGGGGGGACGGAAACACTGAAGCTTTCTTT; CDR3 protein: CASSYRGDGNTEAFF
D gene: NA; clone size: NA; V gene: TRBV3-1/TRBV3-2; J gene: TRBJ2-7; CDR3 DNA: TGTGCCAGCAGCCTCCGGGAAGCCTACGAGCAGTACTTC; CDR3 protein: CASSLREAYEQYF
D gene: NA; clone size: NA; V gene: TRBV2; J gene: TRBJ1-2; CDR3 DNA: TGTGCCAGCAGTGAACCCTGGGGAGAGGGTGGCTACACCTTC; CDR3 protein: CASSEPWGEGGYTF